This TCR beta chain was sequenced in a study of blood T cell repertoires in COVID-19. Study as a whole: T cells, B-cell-depleted T cells, or PBMCs supplied cDNA or gDNA.

Sequencing used immunoSEQ multiplex PCR; TCRdb keeps in-frame clones, though not all of them. Of around 320,000 clones listed, 85% were seen once; the top ten hold about 7%. Sequencing used peripheral blood. This TCR was recovered from a human donor in a cohort sampled during active COVID-19.

CDR3 protein: CASSFSRQGAYEQYF. The CDR3, as DNA: TGTGCCAGCAGCTTTTCTCGACAGGGGGCTTACGAGCAGTACTTC. The chain uses TRBV11-2 and TRBJ2-7; 10 bases are a match to TRBD1. CDR3 size: 15 residues. The germline V gene encodes CDR1 SGHAT and CDR2 FQNNGV. With 3 bases clipped from V and 4 bases from J, the junction kept 6 bases outside the gene matches.